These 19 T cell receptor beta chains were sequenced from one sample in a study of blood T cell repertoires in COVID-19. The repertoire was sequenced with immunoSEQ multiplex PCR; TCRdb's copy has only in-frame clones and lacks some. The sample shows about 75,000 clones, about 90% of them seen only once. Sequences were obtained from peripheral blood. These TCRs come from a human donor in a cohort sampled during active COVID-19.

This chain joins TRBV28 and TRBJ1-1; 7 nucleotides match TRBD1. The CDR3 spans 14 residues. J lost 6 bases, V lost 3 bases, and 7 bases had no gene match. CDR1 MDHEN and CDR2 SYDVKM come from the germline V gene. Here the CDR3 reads CASSFDRARAEAFF. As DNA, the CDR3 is TGTGCCAGCAGTTTTGACAGGGCAAGGGCTGAAGCTTTCTTT.

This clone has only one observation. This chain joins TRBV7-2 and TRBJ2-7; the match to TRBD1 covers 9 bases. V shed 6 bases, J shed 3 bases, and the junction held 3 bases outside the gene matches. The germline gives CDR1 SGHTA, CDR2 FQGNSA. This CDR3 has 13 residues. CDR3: CASRDRGHYEQYF. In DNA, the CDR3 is TGTGCCAGCAGGGACAGGGGACACTACGAGCAGTACTTC.

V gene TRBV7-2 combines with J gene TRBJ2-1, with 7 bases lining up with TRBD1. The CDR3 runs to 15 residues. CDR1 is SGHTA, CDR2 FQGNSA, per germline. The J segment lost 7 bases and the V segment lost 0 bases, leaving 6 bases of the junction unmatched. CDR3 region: CASSLAGQGVNEQFF. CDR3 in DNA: TGTGCCAGCAGCTTAGCGGGCCAGGGGGTAAATGAGCAGTTCTTC.

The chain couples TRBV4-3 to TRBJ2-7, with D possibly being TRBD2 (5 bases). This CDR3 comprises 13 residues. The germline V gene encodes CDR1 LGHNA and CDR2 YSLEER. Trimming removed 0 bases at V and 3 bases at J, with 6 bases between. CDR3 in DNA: TGCGCCAGCAGCCAAGAGACTAACTACGAGCAGTACTTC. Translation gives CASSQETNYEQYF.

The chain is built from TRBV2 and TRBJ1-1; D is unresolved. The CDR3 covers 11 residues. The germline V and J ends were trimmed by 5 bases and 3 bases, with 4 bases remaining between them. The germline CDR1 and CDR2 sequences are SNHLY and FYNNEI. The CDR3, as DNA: TGTGCCAGCAGTTATGACACTGAAGCTTTCTTT. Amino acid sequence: CASSYDTEAFF.

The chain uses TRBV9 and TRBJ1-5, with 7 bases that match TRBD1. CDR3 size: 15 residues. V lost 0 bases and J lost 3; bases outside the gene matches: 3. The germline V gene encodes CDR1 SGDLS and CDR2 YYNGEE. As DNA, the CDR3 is TGTGCCAGCAGCGTAGGGGACAGAGCCAATCAGCCCCAGCATTTT. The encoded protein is CASSVGDRANQPQHF.

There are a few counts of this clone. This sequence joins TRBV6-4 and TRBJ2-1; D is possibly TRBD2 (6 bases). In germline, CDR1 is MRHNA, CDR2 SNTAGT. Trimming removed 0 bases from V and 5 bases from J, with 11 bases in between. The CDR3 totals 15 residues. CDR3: CASSDSIGGNNEQFF. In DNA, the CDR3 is TGTGCCAGCAGTGACTCTATCGGAGGGAACAATGAGCAGTTCTTC.

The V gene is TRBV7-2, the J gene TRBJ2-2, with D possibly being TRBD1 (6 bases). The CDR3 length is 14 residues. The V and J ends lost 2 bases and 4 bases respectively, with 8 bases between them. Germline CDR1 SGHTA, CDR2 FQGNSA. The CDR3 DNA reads TGTGCCAGCAGCTTAACAGGGAGCACCGGGGAGCTGTTTTTT. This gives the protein CASSLTGSTGELFF.

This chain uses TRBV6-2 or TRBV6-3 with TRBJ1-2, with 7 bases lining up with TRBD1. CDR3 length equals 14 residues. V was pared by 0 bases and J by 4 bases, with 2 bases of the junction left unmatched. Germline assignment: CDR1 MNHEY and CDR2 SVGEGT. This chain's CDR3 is CASSYSGTVYGYTF. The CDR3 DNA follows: TGTGCCAGCAGTTACTCGGGGACAGTCTATGGCTACACCTTC.

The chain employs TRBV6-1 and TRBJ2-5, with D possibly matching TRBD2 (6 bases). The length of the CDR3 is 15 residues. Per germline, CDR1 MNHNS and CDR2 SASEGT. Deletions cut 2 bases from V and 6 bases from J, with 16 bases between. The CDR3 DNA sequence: TGTGCCAGCAGTGAAATGGAGGGGACGGGGAAGACCCAGTACTTC. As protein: CASSEMEGTGKTQYF.

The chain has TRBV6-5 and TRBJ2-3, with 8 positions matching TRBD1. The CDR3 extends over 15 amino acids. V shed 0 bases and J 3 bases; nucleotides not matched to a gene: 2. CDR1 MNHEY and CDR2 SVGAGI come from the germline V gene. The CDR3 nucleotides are TGTGCCAGCAGTTACTCCAGGGGGCCAACAGATACGCAGTATTTT. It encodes CASSYSRGPTDTQYF.

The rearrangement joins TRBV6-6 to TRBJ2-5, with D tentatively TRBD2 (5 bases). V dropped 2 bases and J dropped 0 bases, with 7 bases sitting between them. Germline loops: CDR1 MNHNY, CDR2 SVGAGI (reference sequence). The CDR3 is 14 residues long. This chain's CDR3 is CASSYLGDQETQYF. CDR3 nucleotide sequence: TGTGCCAGCAGTTACCTCGGGGACCAAGAGACCCAGTACTTC.

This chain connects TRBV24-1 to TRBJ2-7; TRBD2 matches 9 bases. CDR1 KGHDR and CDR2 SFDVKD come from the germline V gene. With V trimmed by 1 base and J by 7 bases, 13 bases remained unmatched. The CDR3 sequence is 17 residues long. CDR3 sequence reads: CATSDLERAGGPREQYF. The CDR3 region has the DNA TGTGCCACCAGTGATTTAGAGCGAGCGGGGGGACCGAGGGAGCAGTACTTC.

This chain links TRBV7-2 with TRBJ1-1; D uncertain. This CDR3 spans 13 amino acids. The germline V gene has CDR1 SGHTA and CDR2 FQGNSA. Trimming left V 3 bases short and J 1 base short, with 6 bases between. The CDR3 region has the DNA TGTGCCAGCAGCTTTGGCCGGAACACTGAAGCTTTCTTT. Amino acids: CASSFGRNTEAFF.

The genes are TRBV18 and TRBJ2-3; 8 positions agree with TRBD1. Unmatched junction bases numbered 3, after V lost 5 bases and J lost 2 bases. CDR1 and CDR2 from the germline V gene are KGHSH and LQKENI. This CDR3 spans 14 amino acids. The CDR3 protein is CASSLDRVTDTQYF. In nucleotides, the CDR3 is TGTGCCAGCTCATTGGACAGGGTCACAGATACGCAGTATTTT.

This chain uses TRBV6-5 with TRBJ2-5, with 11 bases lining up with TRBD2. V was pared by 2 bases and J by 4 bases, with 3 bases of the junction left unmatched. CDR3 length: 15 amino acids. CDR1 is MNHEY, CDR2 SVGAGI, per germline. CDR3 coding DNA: TGTGCCAGCAGTTACGGGCTAGCGGGGGGAGAGACCCAGTACTTC. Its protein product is CASSYGLAGGETQYF.

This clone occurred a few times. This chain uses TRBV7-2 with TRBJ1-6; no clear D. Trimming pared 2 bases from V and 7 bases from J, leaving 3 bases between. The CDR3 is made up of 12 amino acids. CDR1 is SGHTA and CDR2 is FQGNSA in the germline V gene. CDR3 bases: TGTGCCAGCAGCTTACAGAATTCACCCCTCCACTTT. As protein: CASSLQNSPLHF.

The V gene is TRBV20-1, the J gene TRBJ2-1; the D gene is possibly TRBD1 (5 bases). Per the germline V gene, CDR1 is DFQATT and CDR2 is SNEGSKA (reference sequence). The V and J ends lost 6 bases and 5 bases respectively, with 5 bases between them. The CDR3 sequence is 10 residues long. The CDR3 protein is CSAQDNEQFF. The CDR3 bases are TGCAGTGCACAGGACAATGAGCAGTTCTTC.

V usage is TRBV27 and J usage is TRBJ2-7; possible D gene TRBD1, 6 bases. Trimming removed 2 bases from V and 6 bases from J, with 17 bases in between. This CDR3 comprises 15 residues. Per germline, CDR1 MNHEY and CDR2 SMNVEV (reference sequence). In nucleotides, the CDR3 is TGTGCCAGCAGTTTAACACCTCCGGGACAACGCGAGCAGTACTTC. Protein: CASSLTPPGQREQYF.